This T cell receptor (beta chain) was retrieved from a study of response to subunit inactivated influenza vaccine. Broader study findings: New T cells are recruited in small numbers by each seasonal influenza vaccination, according to the authors' suggestion.

One entry per CDR3 protein results from TCRdb running MiXCR on the RT-PCR reads. Among 150,000 to 200,000 distinct CDR3 sequences listed, about 9% were seen once. This clonotype was observed at least ten times. What it recognizes is unknown. The CDR3 length is 13 residues. Germline V gene lookup returns CDR1 MNHEY and CDR2 SVGAGI. V was pared by 3 bases and J by 9 bases, with 12 bases between. The sample consisted of non-naive T cells sorted from PBMCs, taken on the day of vaccination. This sequence was found in a middle-aged man who received an inactivated influenza vaccine. J is TRBJ2-1 and V is TRBV6-5; D is ambiguous. For the CDR3, the DNA is TGTGCCAGCAGTTATCGTATCGGCGGTGAGCAGTTCTTC. The encoded protein is CASSYRIGGEQFF.